The 6 T cell receptor beta chains below all came from one sample that was sequenced in a study of prognosis after radiotherapy for stage I lung cancer. Two-round multiplex PCR amplified TCR beta CDR3 from genomic DNA. First-round PCR used primers specific to each TRBV and TRBJ gene. TCRdb reprocessed the multiplex PCR reads via MiXCR and lists one record per CDR3 protein. The table has about 35,000 distinct CDR3 sequences, less than 40% seen once. Sequencing was performed on PBMCs, taken before or after stereotactic body radiation therapy (not recorded which). Source of these receptors: a donor aged 50 or older with non-small cell lung cancer.

Details on this clonotype: This clone may be a read error of a much larger clone one base away. The CDR3 DNA reads as TGTGCCAGCATCTTGGAGGGGGACACAACCTACGAGCAGTACTTC. It translates to CASILEGDTTYEQYF. J is TRBJ2-7 and V is TRBV5-5; perhaps D is TRBD1 or TRBD2 (6 bases each). Germline CDR1 SGHKS, CDR2 YYEKEE (reference sequence). The CDR3 runs 15 residues.

In its sample, this clonotype was seen a few times. J is TRBJ1-5 and V is TRBV18; D is uncertain. CDR1 and CDR2 (germline): KGHSH, LQKENI. The CDR3 consists of 13 residues. Trimming left V 2 bases short and J 6 bases short, with 8 bases between. DNA for the CDR3: TGTGCCAGCTCACCAGAAGGGCTTCAGCCCCAGCATTTT. This sequence encodes CASSPEGLQPQHF.

As concerns this clonotype: A far larger clone differs by one base, so this is likely a read error. The J gene is TRBJ2-7, the V gene TRBV6-8; possibly TRBD1 for D (8 bases). The CDR3 spans 14 residues. CDR1 MNHGY and CDR2 SAAAGT come from the germline V gene. The CDR3 spells CVSSADREGYEQYF. The CDR3 DNA reads TGTGTCAGCAGCGCGGACAGGGAGGGATACGAGCAGTACTTC.

This clonotype occurred many times. The chain carries TRBV19 and TRBJ1-2, with a possible D match to TRBD1 (5 bases). The germline gives CDR1 LNHDA, CDR2 SQIVND (reference sequence). This CDR3 spans 15 amino acids. V was pared by 5 bases and J by 5 bases, with 18 bases between. The CDR3 DNA reads as TGTGCCAGTAGTCTTCCTCGACAGTCCTGGTATGGCTACACCTTC. Translated: CASSLPRQSWYGYTF. The full variable domain, its missing parts supplied by reference TRBV19 and TRBJ1-2, is DGGITQSPKYLFRKEGQNVTLSCEQNLNHDAMYWYRQDPGQGLRLIYYSQIVNDFQKGDIAEGYSVSREKKESFPLTVTSAQKNPTAFYLCASSLPRQSWYGYTFGSGTRLTVV.

The chain uses TRBV6-1 and TRBJ2-7; D possibly corresponds to TRBD2 (7 bases). This CDR3 contains 14 residues. The germline V and J ends were trimmed by 6 bases and 3 bases, with 15 bases remaining between them. Germline assignment: CDR1 MNHNS and CDR2 SASEGT. This chain's CDR3 is CASRRGGKDYEQYF. CDR3 nucleotide sequence: TGTGCCAGCAGGAGGGGGGGTAAAGACTACGAGCAGTACTTC.

Many counts were recorded for this clonotype. The chain is built from TRBV28 and TRBJ1-4; perhaps TRBD1 as D (5 bases). This CDR3 is 15 amino acids long. Germline V gene data show CDR1 as MDHEN and CDR2 as SYDVKM. V lost 5 bases and J 1 base, leaving 11 bases between the germline ends. CDR3 region: CASSGGGETNEKLFF. The CDR3 DNA reads as TGTGCCAGCAGTGGGGGGGGAGAAACTAATGAAAAACTGTTTTTT.